The 27 T cell receptor beta chains reported below all come from one sample, sequenced in a study of patients and donors after allogeneic stem cell transplantation. TCRdb processed the RT-PCR reads anew with MiXCR; each CDR3 protein has one entry. The profile shows approximately 160,000 distinct CDR3 sequences, approximately 30% of them singletons. Sequencing was performed on blood, either unsorted or a sorted T cell fraction (not recorded which). These receptors originate from a human donor who was either an allogeneic HSCT recipient or a stem cell or donor lymphocyte infusion donor (not recorded which). It is not recorded whose cells these are; they may come from a transplant donor.

This clonotype was seen a handful of times. The chain employs TRBV28 and TRBJ2-7; possibly TRBD2 for D (5 bases). This CDR3 is 12 amino acids long. V was cut by 6 bases and J by 2 bases, with 8 bases left in between. Germline V gene data show CDR1 as MDHEN and CDR2 as SYDVKM. CDR3 in amino acids: CASRISAYEQYF. The DNA of the CDR3 is TGTGCCAGCAGAATTAGCGCCTACGAGCAGTACTTC. The full variable domain, completed using reference TRBV28 and TRBJ2-7, is DVKVTQSSRYLVKRTGEKVFLECVQDMDHENMFWYRQDPGLGLRLIYFSYDVKMKEKGDIPEGYSVSREKKERFSLILESASTNQTSMYLCASRISAYEQYFGPGTRLTVT.

This clonotype was seen a few times. This sequence joins TRBV29-1 and TRBJ2-4, with 7 bases identical to TRBD2. Unmatched junction bases numbered 6, after V lost 4 bases and J lost 6 bases. The V gene's germline CDR1 is SQVTM and CDR2 ANQGSEA. The CDR3 runs to 13 residues. The CDR3 nucleotides are TGCAGCGTTGGGGAGGGCCAGGGAAACATTCAGTACTTC. Translated: CSVGEGQGNIQYF.

This clonotype was found a few times. V gene TRBV12-3 or TRBV12-4 combines with J gene TRBJ1-5; the match to TRBD1 covers 9 bases. The CDR3 has 15 residues. The V segment lost 6 bases and the J segment 2 bases; nucleotides outside the gene matches: 5. CDR3 in amino acids: CASRAGTGRNQPQHF. Written as DNA, the CDR3 is TGTGCCAGCAGAGCCGGGACAGGGCGCAATCAGCCCCAGCATTTT.

This clonotype appeared many times. This rearrangement joins TRBV29-1 to TRBJ1-1, with D unclear. The V gene's germline CDR1 is SQVTM and CDR2 ANQGSEA. This CDR3 has 16 residues. V dropped 0 bases and J dropped 4 bases, with 18 bases sitting between them. Here the CDR3 reads CSVEDDVRRGGTEAFF. The CDR3 DNA reads as TGCAGCGTTGAAGATGACGTGAGGCGCGGTGGCACTGAAGCTTTCTTT.

This clonotype was counted between two and nine times. V usage is TRBV20-1 and J usage is TRBJ1-5; no reliable D call. Germline V gene sequence: CDR1 DFQATT, CDR2 SNEGSKA (reference sequence). Trimming pared 1 base from V and 0 bases from J, leaving 7 bases between. This CDR3 is 14 amino acids long. The CDR3 DNA follows: TGCAGTGCTAGAGGGCCTTCTAGCAATCAGCCCCAGCATTTT. It is translated as CSARGPSSNQPQHF.

J is TRBJ2-1 and V is TRBV9; the match to TRBD2 covers 7 bases. V dropped 2 bases and J dropped 7; count of bases not matched to a gene: 15. The CDR3 consists of 17 residues. Germline assignment: CDR1 SGDLS and CDR2 YYNGEE. CDR3 nucleotide sequence: TGTGCCAGCAGCGTGCCTAGCGGCCCAGAGGTCGGGAATGAGCAGTTCTTC. Translated: CASSVPSGPEVGNEQFF.

This clonotype has more than one count but fewer than ten. The rearrangement uses TRBV4-3 and TRBJ2-7; 7 bases fit TRBD1. With V trimmed by 1 base and J by 4 bases, 4 bases remained unmatched. This CDR3 is built from 14 residues. CDR1 and CDR2 from the germline V gene are LGHNA and YSLEER. CDR3 loop: CASSQGDREYEQYF. Here the CDR3 DNA reads TGCGCCAGCAGCCAAGGGGACAGAGAATACGAGCAGTACTTC.

This chain joins TRBV6-5 and TRBJ2-5; D gene ambiguous. Germline loops: CDR1 MNHEY, CDR2 SVGAGI. V lost 4 bases and J 5 bases, leaving 14 bases between the germline ends. This CDR3 has 14 amino acids. In DNA, the CDR3 is TGTGCCAGCAGTTTGGCGAGAGCTTGGGAGACCCAGTACTTC. It encodes CASSLARAWETQYF.

V gene TRBV6-6 combines with J gene TRBJ2-3, with 13 bases matching TRBD2. With 6 bases clipped from V and 9 bases from J, the junction kept 3 bases outside the gene matches. The CDR3 spans 13 residues. Germline loops: CDR1 MNHNY, CDR2 SVGAGI (reference sequence). CDR3 DNA: TGTGCCAGCAGGAGGGGACTAGCGGGAACGCAGTATTTT. Its protein is CASRRGLAGTQYF.

This clonotype was counted only a few times. The chain recombines TRBV20-1 with TRBJ1-2, with TRBD1 matching 8 bases. The germline V gene encodes CDR1 DFQATT and CDR2 SNEGSKA (reference sequence). With 6 bases clipped from V and 4 bases from J, the junction kept 7 bases outside the gene matches. This CDR3 comprises 13 residues. CDR3 protein: CSAAPTGGYGYTF. The CDR3 nucleotides read TGCAGTGCAGCCCCCACAGGGGGCTATGGCTACACCTTC.

The chain uses TRBV7-9 and TRBJ2-5; D is perhaps TRBD2 (6 bases). Looked up from germline, CDR1 is SEHNR and CDR2 is FQNEAQ (reference sequence). The V gene lost 7 bases and the J gene lost 4 bases, with 19 bases spanning the gap. The CDR3 consists of 15 residues. The CDR3 loop reads CASTTSSAPTETQYF. The CDR3, as DNA: TGTGCCAGCACCACGTCTAGCGCCCCGACAGAGACCCAGTACTTC.

The gene calls are TRBV28 and TRBJ2-7, with D unclear. From germline, CDR1 is MDHEN and CDR2 SYDVKM. The CDR3 sequence is 13 residues long. V was clipped by 1 base and J by 6 bases, with 10 bases between them. The CDR3 reads CASSLSVTIEQYF. The DNA of the CDR3 is TGTGCCAGCAGTTTATCCGTAACGATCGAGCAGTACTTC.

The V call is TRBV20-1, the J call TRBJ2-7; TRBD2 aligns across 11 bases. The CDR3 consists of 13 residues. Germline lookup yields CDR1 DFQATT and CDR2 SNEGSKA (reference sequence). CDR3 in amino acids: CSLTSGNTYEQYF. The CDR3 DNA follows: TGCAGCTTGACTAGCGGGAACACCTACGAGCAGTACTTC.

This clonotype has a handful of counts. This sequence joins TRBV9 and TRBJ2-7; 8 nucleotides agree with TRBD1. V was pared by 1 base and J by 12 bases, with 6 bases of the junction left unmatched. The CDR3 sequence is 12 residues long. The germline V gene encodes CDR1 SGDLS and CDR2 YYNGEE. This chain's CDR3 is CASSVPGQGLYF. CDR3 DNA sequence: TGTGCCAGCAGCGTACCCGGACAGGGACTGTACTTC.

This rearrangement joins TRBV6-5 to TRBJ2-7, with TRBD2 matching 9 bases. Per the germline V gene, CDR1 is MNHEY and CDR2 is SVGAGI. The CDR3 contains 15 residues. J lost 4 bases, V lost 0 bases, and 4 bases had no gene match. The DNA for the CDR3 is TGTGCCAGCAGTTACTCGTGGCTAGCGGGATACGAGCAGTACTTC. It specifies CASSYSWLAGYEQYF.

The chain is built from TRBV5-1 and TRBJ2-5; tentatively, D is TRBD1 (6 bases). The CDR3 totals 13 residues. Trimming took 5 bases from V and 4 from J, leaving 12 bases between them. Germline V gives CDR1 SGHRS, CDR2 YFSETQ. CDR3: CASRNRVRETQYF. CDR3 coding DNA: TGCGCCAGCAGAAACAGGGTCAGAGAGACCCAGTACTTC.

There are a few counts of this clonotype. The chain joins TRBV28 to TRBJ2-1, with TRBD2 matching 8 bases. Germline V gives CDR1 MDHEN, CDR2 SYDVKM. This CDR3 region has 16 residues. V gave up 1 base and J gave up 6 bases; unmatched junction bases: 8. The CDR3: CASSLFASGSLNEQFF. The CDR3 nucleotides are TGTGCCAGCAGTTTATTTGCAAGCGGGAGTCTCAATGAGCAGTTCTTC.

The V call is TRBV18, the J call TRBJ2-7, with D tentatively TRBD1 or TRBD2 (5 bases each). This CDR3 region has 15 residues. V gave up 2 bases and J gave up 2 bases, with 13 bases separating them. Looked up from germline, CDR1 is KGHSH and CDR2 is LQKENI. In nucleotides, the CDR3 is TGTGCCAGCTCACCAATGAGGGCAGGGCCCTACGAGCAGTACTTC. Amino acids: CASSPMRAGPYEQYF.

This clonotype appeared a few times. The CDR3 DNA sequence: TGTGCCAGCAGCCCAGGGTACCATCAGCCCCAGCATTTT. It yields the protein CASSPGYHQPQHF. V is TRBV7-8 and J is TRBJ1-5; maybe TRBD1 (5 bases). CDR1 is SGHVS, CDR2 FQNEAQ, per germline. Trimming cost V 5 bases and J 5 bases, with 10 bases left between them. The CDR3 loop spans 13 amino acids.

The chain recombines TRBV7-9 with TRBJ2-7; D is uncertain. V lost 1 base and J 6 bases, leaving 4 bases between the germline ends. This CDR3 contains 11 residues. The germline V gene encodes CDR1 SEHNR and CDR2 FQNEAQ (reference sequence). CDR3 bases: TGTGCCAGCAGCTTAGGCCCCGAGCAGTACTTC. Translating it yields CASSLGPEQYF.

The chain has TRBV27 and TRBJ1-4; D is possibly TRBD1 (6 bases). This CDR3 has 16 residues. Trimming removed 5 bases from V and 0 bases from J, with 13 bases in between. Germline V gene data show CDR1 as MNHEY and CDR2 as SMNVEV (reference sequence). The CDR3 bases are TGTGCCAGCAGTCCCATGGCAGGGGCAACTAATGAAAAACTGTTTTTT. This sequence encodes CASSPMAGATNEKLFF.

The V gene is TRBV20-1, the J gene TRBJ1-6; 8 bases fit TRBD1. This CDR3 is built from 14 residues. From germline, CDR1 is DFQATT and CDR2 SNEGSKA (reference sequence). J was trimmed by 7 bases and V by 5 bases; bases with no gene match: 7. CDR3 loop: CSALTGAKNSPLHF. The CDR3 coding sequence is TGCAGTGCTTTGACAGGGGCCAAAAATTCACCCCTCCACTTT.

This clonotype was counted only a few times. This sequence joins TRBV28 and TRBJ1-6; 7 nucleotides agree with TRBD1. Germline loops: CDR1 MDHEN, CDR2 SYDVKM. The CDR3 loop spans 15 amino acids. With 1 base clipped from V and 10 bases from J, the junction kept 7 bases outside the gene matches. For the CDR3, the DNA is TGTGCCAGCAGTTTATTCTACAGGGGTCTCTCACCCCTCCACTTT. Residues: CASSLFYRGLSPLHF.

The V gene is TRBV5-5, the J gene TRBJ2-7; the D gene is possibly TRBD2 (6 bases). The CDR3 consists of 14 residues. Germline lookup yields CDR1 SGHKS and CDR2 YYEKEE (reference sequence). V was trimmed by 4 bases and J by 2 bases, leaving 13 bases between them. CDR3 coding DNA: TGTGCCAGCAGCCAAGGGGACTTCCCCTACGAGCAGTACTTC. Translation gives CASSQGDFPYEQYF.

This clonotype has just a few counts. The chain employs TRBV5-1 and TRBJ1-6; the match to TRBD1 covers 12 bases. Unmatched junction bases numbered 3, after V lost 3 bases and J lost 11 bases. Germline lookup yields CDR1 SGHRS and CDR2 YFSETQ. This CDR3 region has 14 residues. This chain's CDR3 is CASSWGQGATPLHF. The CDR3, as DNA: TGCGCCAGCAGCTGGGGACAGGGGGCTACACCCCTCCACTTT.

CDR3 amino acids: CASSLALRANYEQYF. The DNA for the CDR3 is TGTGCCAGCAGTTTAGCTCTTAGGGCCAACTACGAGCAGTACTTC. The rearrangement uses TRBV12-3 or TRBV12-4 and TRBJ2-7, with D uncertain. Trimming took off 0 bases at V and 3 bases at J, with 12 bases between the two ends. The length of the CDR3 is 15 residues.

The V gene is TRBV4-3, the J gene TRBJ1-3; D remains ambiguous. The germline V gene encodes CDR1 LGHNA and CDR2 YSLEER. The ends were cut back, 0 bases at V and 0 bases at J, with 9 bases in the middle. The CDR3 loop spans 16 amino acids. The CDR3 is CASSQDVRASGNTIYF. CDR3 DNA: TGCGCCAGCAGCCAAGATGTGCGGGCCTCTGGAAACACCATATATTTT.